A selection of T cell receptor beta chains follows, all from one sample in a study of beta chain features in type 1 diabetes. Produced via immunoSEQ multiplex PCR; TCRdb's table is partial and in-frame only. The table lists around 500,000 clones, roughly 10% of them singletons, with less than 0.06% in the top ten. Sequenced material: naive CD4+ T cells from blood. The source is a woman younger than 30 in good health. CDR3s include the opening cysteine and the closing phenylalanine or tryptophan. The order of the fields is CDR3 protein, CDR3 DNA, V gene, D gene, clone size, J gene. D genes are given only for firm matches. Size is stated for part of the rows, as once, few or many counts, or as a class when the clone is expanded.

CDR3aa: CSVGWGSIAEAFF
CDR3nt: TGCAGCGTTGGGTGGGGGTCTATCGCTGAAGCTTTCTTT
v_gene: TRBV29-1
d_gene: -
abundance: -
j_gene: TRBJ1-1

CDR3aa: CASKRTDTGELFF
CDR3nt: TGTGCCAGCAAAAGGACGGACACCGGGGAGCTGTTTTTT
v_gene: TRBV2
d_gene: -
abundance: -
j_gene: TRBJ2-2

CDR3aa: CASSRSGLGYEQFF
CDR3nt: TGCGCCAGCAGCCGATCGGGACTAGGGTATGAGCAGTTCTTC
v_gene: TRBV5-4
d_gene: TRBD2
abundance: -
j_gene: TRBJ2-1

CDR3aa: CATSGRGRGTQYF
CDR3nt: TGTGCCACCAGCGGCAGGGGACGCGGTACGCAGTATTTT
v_gene: TRBV15
d_gene: -
abundance: -
j_gene: TRBJ2-3

CDR3aa: CASSVLASPYNSPLHF
CDR3nt: TGTGCCAGCAGCGTATTAGCCAGCCCTTATAATTCACCCCTCCACTTT
v_gene: TRBV9
d_gene: -
abundance: -
j_gene: TRBJ1-6

CDR3aa: CASSVWSGTTHNEQFF
CDR3nt: TGTGCCAGCAGCGTGTGGTCCGGGACTACCCACAATGAGCAGTTCTTC
v_gene: TRBV5-6
d_gene: TRBD2
abundance: few
j_gene: TRBJ2-1

CDR3aa: CASSLEAVPWQYF
CDR3nt: TGTGCCAGCAGCTTGGAGGCGGTCCCTTGGCAGTATTTT
v_gene: TRBV5-4
d_gene: -
abundance: few
j_gene: TRBJ2-3

CDR3aa: CASSQQPGQGKNIQYF
CDR3nt: TGCGCCAGCAGCCAACAACCGGGACAGGGGAAAAACATTCAGTACTTC
v_gene: TRBV4-3
d_gene: TRBD1
abundance: few
j_gene: TRBJ2-4

CDR3aa: CASSIKGAYEQYF
CDR3nt: TGTGCCAGTAGTATCAAGGGCGCCTACGAGCAGTACTTC
v_gene: TRBV19
d_gene: -
abundance: -
j_gene: TRBJ2-7

CDR3aa: CASSPSGGSSYNEQFF
CDR3nt: TGTGCCAGCAGCCCCAGCGGGGGCAGCTCCTACAATGAGCAGTTCTTC
v_gene: TRBV9
d_gene: TRBD2
abundance: -
j_gene: TRBJ2-1

CDR3aa: CASSPRGLRDSPLHF
CDR3nt: TGTGCCAGCTCACCCCGAGGTCTAAGGGATTCACCCCTCCACTTT
v_gene: TRBV18
d_gene: -
abundance: few
j_gene: TRBJ1-6

CDR3aa: CASSLVPQPRGTDTQYF
CDR3nt: TGTGCCAGCAGCTTAGTCCCCCAACCCCGGGGCACAGATACGCAGTATTTT
v_gene: TRBV7-2
d_gene: -
abundance: once
j_gene: TRBJ2-3

CDR3aa: CSAGLSYEQYF
CDR3nt: TGCAGTGCTGGACTGTCCTACGAGCAGTACTTC
v_gene: TRBV20-1
d_gene: -
abundance: -
j_gene: TRBJ2-7

CDR3aa: CASSQKIPSGRNTGELFF
CDR3nt: TGCGCCAGCAGCCAAAAAATCCCTAGCGGGAGGAACACCGGGGAGCTGTTTTTT
v_gene: TRBV4-3
d_gene: TRBD2
abundance: few
j_gene: TRBJ2-2

CDR3aa: CASSFRRQGGGSPLHF
CDR3nt: TGTGCCAGCAGTTTTCGCCGACAGGGAGGCGGTTCACCCCTCCACTTT
v_gene: TRBV27
d_gene: TRBD1
abundance: few
j_gene: TRBJ1-6

CDR3aa: CARGTSYEQYF
CDR3nt: TGTGCCAGAGGCACAAGCTACGAGCAGTACTTC
v_gene: TRBV30
d_gene: -
abundance: few
j_gene: TRBJ2-7

CDR3aa: CASSLGETQYF
CDR3nt: TGTGCCAGCAGCCTCGGAGAGACCCAGTACTTC
v_gene: TRBV14
d_gene: -
abundance: -
j_gene: TRBJ2-5

CDR3aa: CASSQGGAGRGTYEQYF
CDR3nt: TGCGCCAGCAGCCAAGGCGGAGCGGGGAGGGGAACCTACGAGCAGTACTTC
v_gene: TRBV4-3
d_gene: TRBD2
abundance: -
j_gene: TRBJ2-7

CDR3aa: CASSFRVARSYNEQFF
CDR3nt: TGTGCCAGCAGCTTTCGGGTGGCTCGCTCCTACAATGAGCAGTTCTTC
v_gene: TRBV5-6
d_gene: -
abundance: few
j_gene: TRBJ2-1

CDR3aa: CASSDEGTNSLISDTF
CDR3nt: TGTGCCAGCAGTGACGAGGGGACAAACTCCCTCATATCTGACACCTTC
v_gene: TRBV2
d_gene: -
abundance: few
j_gene: TRBJ1-2

CDR3aa: CASSSSRGQNTDTQYF
CDR3nt: TGTGCCAGCAGCAGCTCCAGGGGGCAGAACACAGATACGCAGTATTTT
v_gene: TRBV7-9
d_gene: TRBD1
abundance: -
j_gene: TRBJ2-3

CDR3aa: CASSPGSGQPQHF
CDR3nt: TGTGCCAGCTCTCCAGGGTCTGGTCAGCCCCAGCATTTT
v_gene: TRBV18
d_gene: -
abundance: -
j_gene: TRBJ1-5

CDR3aa: CASSAPTRGSYEQYF
CDR3nt: TGTGCCAGCAGTGCACCCACCAGGGGATCCTACGAGCAGTACTTC
v_gene: TRBV27
d_gene: -
abundance: few
j_gene: TRBJ2-7

CDR3aa: CASGSQGVIDEQYF
CDR3nt: TGTGCTAGTGGTAGTCAGGGGGTCATCGACGAGCAGTACTTC
v_gene: TRBV12-5
d_gene: TRBD1
abundance: -
j_gene: TRBJ2-7

CDR3aa: CSVPNDRGNEQFF
CDR3nt: TGCAGCGTACCTAATGACAGGGGCAATGAGCAGTTCTTC
v_gene: TRBV29-1
d_gene: TRBD1
abundance: few
j_gene: TRBJ2-1

CDR3aa: CASSDRGDEQYF
CDR3nt: TGTGCCAGCTCAGACAGGGGCGACGAGCAGTACTTC
v_gene: TRBV18
d_gene: TRBD1
abundance: few
j_gene: TRBJ2-7

CDR3aa: CASSQVLAGVTDTQYF
CDR3nt: TGCGCCAGCAGCCAAGTCCTAGCGGGGGTCACAGATACGCAGTATTTT
v_gene: TRBV4-1
d_gene: TRBD2
abundance: few
j_gene: TRBJ2-3

CDR3aa: CASSFPRQGARGNTIYF
CDR3nt: TGTGCCAGCAGCTTTCCGAGACAGGGGGCGCGAGGAAACACCATATATTTT
v_gene: TRBV7-2
d_gene: TRBD1
abundance: few
j_gene: TRBJ1-3

CDR3aa: CASSVESGIGEQYF
CDR3nt: TGTGCCAGCAGCGTAGAGTCTGGAATCGGCGAGCAGTACTTC
v_gene: TRBV9
d_gene: -
abundance: few
j_gene: TRBJ2-7

CDR3aa: CASSFGGAGSYNEQFF
CDR3nt: TGTGCCAGCAGCTTTGGGGGCGCGGGCTCCTACAATGAGCAGTTCTTC
v_gene: TRBV5-4
d_gene: -
abundance: -
j_gene: TRBJ2-1

CDR3aa: CASILQANYGYTF
CDR3nt: TGTGCCAGCATACTCCAGGCTAACTATGGCTACACCTTC
v_gene: TRBV6-6
d_gene: -
abundance: -
j_gene: TRBJ1-2

CDR3aa: CASSRNSRATATNTEAFF
CDR3nt: TGTGCCAGCAGCCGGAATTCGAGGGCGACAGCCACTAACACTGAAGCTTTCTTT
v_gene: TRBV7-6
d_gene: -
abundance: few
j_gene: TRBJ1-1

CDR3aa: CASSLMGGNQPQHF
CDR3nt: TGTGCCAGCAGCTTGATGGGAGGGAATCAGCCCCAGCATTTT
v_gene: TRBV7-9
d_gene: -
abundance: few
j_gene: TRBJ1-5

CDR3aa: CASSQVAGLRNEQFF
CDR3nt: TGTGCCAGCAGCCAAGTAGCGGGACTTAGGAATGAGCAGTTCTTC
v_gene: TRBV14
d_gene: TRBD2
abundance: few
j_gene: TRBJ2-1

CDR3aa: CASSLLAGSNEQFF
CDR3nt: TGTGCCAGCAGCTTACTAGCGGGGAGCAATGAGCAGTTCTTC
v_gene: TRBV11-1
d_gene: TRBD2
abundance: -
j_gene: TRBJ2-1

CDR3aa: CASSITTQPQHF
CDR3nt: TGTGCCAGCAGTATCACTACCCAGCCCCAGCATTTT
v_gene: TRBV28
d_gene: -
abundance: few
j_gene: TRBJ1-5

CDR3aa: CASSQYVEEKLFF
CDR3nt: TGCGCCAGCAGCCAGTATGTGGAGGAAAAACTGTTTTTT
v_gene: TRBV4-3
d_gene: -
abundance: few
j_gene: TRBJ1-4

CDR3aa: CASSTPPGQGGTEAFF
CDR3nt: TGTGCCAGTAGTACACCGCCGGGACAGGGAGGTACTGAAGCTTTCTTT
v_gene: TRBV19
d_gene: TRBD1
abundance: few
j_gene: TRBJ1-1

CDR3aa: CASSWTLYQETQYF
CDR3nt: TGTGCCAGCAGTTGGACACTGTACCAAGAGACCCAGTACTTC
v_gene: TRBV2
d_gene: -
abundance: -
j_gene: TRBJ2-5

CDR3aa: CASSRKSGANVLTF
CDR3nt: TGTGCCAGCAGCCGTAAATCTGGGGCCAACGTCCTGACTTTC
v_gene: TRBV14
d_gene: -
abundance: few
j_gene: TRBJ2-6

CDR3aa: CATRNRGPGDTQYF
CDR3nt: TGCGCCACCAGGAACAGGGGACCGGGAGATACGCAGTATTTT
v_gene: TRBV5-1
d_gene: TRBD1
abundance: few
j_gene: TRBJ2-3

CDR3aa: CASSKIGASTDTQYF
CDR3nt: TGTGCCAGCAGCAAGATTGGGGCTAGCACAGATACGCAGTATTTT
v_gene: TRBV9
d_gene: -
abundance: few
j_gene: TRBJ2-3

CDR3aa: CASSLTSGRDEQFF
CDR3nt: TGTGCCAGCAGCTTAACTAGCGGGAGGGATGAGCAGTTCTTC
v_gene: TRBV5-4
d_gene: TRBD2
abundance: -
j_gene: TRBJ2-1

CDR3aa: CASSLTSGSWETQYF
CDR3nt: TGTGCCAGCAGCTTAACATCGGGAAGCTGGGAGACCCAGTACTTC
v_gene: TRBV7-3
d_gene: -
abundance: few
j_gene: TRBJ2-5

CDR3aa: CGSTTNSGGAADTQYF
CDR3nt: TGTGGGAGCACCACCAATAGCGGGGGGGCCGCAGATACGCAGTATTTT
v_gene: TRBV11-2
d_gene: TRBD2
abundance: few
j_gene: TRBJ2-3

CDR3aa: CASSVVASAGTDTQYF
CDR3nt: TGTGCCAGCAGCGTAGTTGCTAGCGCAGGTACAGATACGCAGTATTTT
v_gene: TRBV9
d_gene: -
abundance: -
j_gene: TRBJ2-3